One T cell receptor beta chain is described in this entry. This specimen belongs to a study of shared T cell receptors in the human thymus. Sequenced by immunoSEQ multiplex PCR; TCRdb stores in-frame clones only, minus some. Of under 700,000 clones listed, about 84% are singletons. This sample also appeared in a second study, on human thymus T cells. That work adds: Donor material was obtained from healthy Finnish infants undergoing corrective surgery for congenital heart defects. The study used thymus tissue resected during corrective heart surgery.

This clonotype was sampled from a boy under three years old with a congenital heart defect. The sequenced sample consisted of thymocytes.

The CDR3 is CASRGGYEQYF. The CDR3, as DNA: TGCGCCAGCCGGGGGGGGTACGAGCAGTACTTC. The rearrangement joins TRBV10-2 to TRBJ2-7; 8 bases map to TRBD2. Germline V gene sequence: CDR1 WSHSY, CDR2 SAAADI. The trim removed 8 bases at V and 4 bases at J, leaving 1 base unmatched. This CDR3 contains 11 residues.